The rows below give T cell receptor beta chains drawn from one sample of a study of blood T cell repertoires in COVID-19. The protocol was immunoSEQ multiplex PCR, while the TCRdb copy is restricted to in-frame clones and leaves out a portion. This table has about 120,000 clones, about 80% appearing once. Sequencing was performed on peripheral blood. The receptor source for this set is a man aged 70-80 years with acute or convalescent COVID-19. Each CDR3 is given with its conserved first and last residue.

>TRBJ2-7|TRBV11-2
CASSSNPTGVWNEQYF
>TRBJ2-5|TRBV12-5
CASGLVETGGRETQYF
>TRBJ2-1|TRBV4-2
CASSLPRENEQFF
>TRBJ2-3|TRBV5-4
CASSLVDRSTDTQYF
>TRBJ2-3|TRBV18
CASSQRGTDTQYF
>TRBJ2-1|TRBV11-3
CASSLGTISYNEQFF
>TRBJ2-6|TRBV6-5
CASRQQSSGANVLTF
>TRBJ2-5|TRBV7-8
CASSLVQQETQYF
>TRBJ2-7|TRBV4-3
CASSQEPRTGGYEQYF
>TRBJ2-3|TRBV18
CASSLAGGNTDTQYF
>TRBJ2-3|TRBV11-2
CASSLWQGRSDTQYF
>TRBJ2-2|TRBV19
CASSIRGNTGELFF
>TRBJ2-2|TRBV11-3
CASSSASGELFF
>TRBJ2-3|TRBV27
CASSPGLAGAADTQYF
>TRBJ1-6|TRBV28
CASSVTFLASSPLHF
>TRBJ2-7|TRBV12-3/TRBV12-4
CASSLSAYEQYF
>TRBJ2-5|TRBV19
CASSPRGRPETQYF
>TRBJ2-4|TRBV7-9
CASSFGQGAKNIQYF
>TRBJ2-7|TRBV7-2
CASRFGGGNEQYF
>TRBJ1-2|TRBV7-2
CASSDRGLYGYTF
>TRBJ2-7|TRBV7-2
CASSLPFREANYEQYF
>TRBJ2-3|TRBV20-1
CSAHHTDTQYF
>TRBJ1-1|TRBV12-3/TRBV12-4
CASSLRVWPEAFF
>TRBJ1-2|TRBV18
CASSLMTENYGYTF
>TRBJ1-5|TRBV19
CASSIVPRSSIDWPQHF
>TRBJ2-7|TRBV15
CATSRDRRNYEQYF
>TRBJ2-1|TRBV5-1
CASRTGSEQFF
>TRBJ2-7|TRBV7-2
CASSLTGSGYEQYF
>TRBJ1-2|TRBV2
CASSELRAYGYTF
>TRBJ2-1|TRBV6-5
CASSYSSGLYNEQFF
>TRBJ1-1|TRBV5-1
CASSFEGDGTEAFF
>TRBJ2-3|TRBV29-1
CSDSGLGDTQYF
>TRBJ2-7|TRBV7-3
CASSLLAGVDGEQYF
>TRBJ1-1|TRBV18
CASSPQGPNTEAFF